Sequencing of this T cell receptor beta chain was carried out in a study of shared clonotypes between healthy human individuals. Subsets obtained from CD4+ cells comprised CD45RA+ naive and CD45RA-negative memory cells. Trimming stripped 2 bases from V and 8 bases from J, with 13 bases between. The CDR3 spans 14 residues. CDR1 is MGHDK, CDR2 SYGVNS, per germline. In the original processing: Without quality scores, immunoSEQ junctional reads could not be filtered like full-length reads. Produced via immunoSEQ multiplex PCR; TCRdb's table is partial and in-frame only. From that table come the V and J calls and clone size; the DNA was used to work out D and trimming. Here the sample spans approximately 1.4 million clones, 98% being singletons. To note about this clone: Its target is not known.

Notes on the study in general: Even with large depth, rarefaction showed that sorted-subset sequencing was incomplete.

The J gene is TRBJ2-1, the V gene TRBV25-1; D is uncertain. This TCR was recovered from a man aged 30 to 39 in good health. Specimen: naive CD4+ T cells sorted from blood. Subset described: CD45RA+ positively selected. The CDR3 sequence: CASSERPKLDEQFF. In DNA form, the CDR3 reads TGTGCCAGCAGTGAAAGGCCAAAGTTGGATGAGCAGTTCTTC.